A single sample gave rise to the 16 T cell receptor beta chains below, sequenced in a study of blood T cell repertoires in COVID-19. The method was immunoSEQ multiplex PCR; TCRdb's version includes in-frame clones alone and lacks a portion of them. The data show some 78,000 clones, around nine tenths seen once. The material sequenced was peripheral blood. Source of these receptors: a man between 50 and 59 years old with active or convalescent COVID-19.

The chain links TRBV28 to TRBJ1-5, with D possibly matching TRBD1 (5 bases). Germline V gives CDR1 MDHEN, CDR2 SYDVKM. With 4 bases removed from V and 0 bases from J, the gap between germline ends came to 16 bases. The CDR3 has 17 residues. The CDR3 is CASSSRQKLYSNQPQHF. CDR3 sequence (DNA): TGTGCCAGCAGTTCTAGACAGAAATTATATAGCAATCAGCCCCAGCATTTT.

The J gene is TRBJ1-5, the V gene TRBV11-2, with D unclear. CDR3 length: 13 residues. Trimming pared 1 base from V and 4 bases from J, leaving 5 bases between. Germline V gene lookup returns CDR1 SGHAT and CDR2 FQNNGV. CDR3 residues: CASSLATNQPQHF. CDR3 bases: TGTGCCAGCAGCTTAGCAACAAATCAGCCCCAGCATTTT.

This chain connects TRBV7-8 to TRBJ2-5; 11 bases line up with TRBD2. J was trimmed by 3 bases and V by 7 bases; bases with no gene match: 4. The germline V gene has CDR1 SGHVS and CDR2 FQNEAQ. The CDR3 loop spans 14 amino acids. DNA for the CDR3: TGTGCCAGCACCAGACTAGCGGGGAAAGAGACCCAGTACTTC. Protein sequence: CASTRLAGKETQYF. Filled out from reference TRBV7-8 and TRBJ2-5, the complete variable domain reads GAGVSQSPRYKVAKRGQDVALRCDPISGHVSLFWYQQALGQGPEFLTYFQNEAQLDKSGLPSDRFFAERPEGSVSTLKIQRTQQEDSAVYLCASTRLAGKETQYFGPGTRLLVL.

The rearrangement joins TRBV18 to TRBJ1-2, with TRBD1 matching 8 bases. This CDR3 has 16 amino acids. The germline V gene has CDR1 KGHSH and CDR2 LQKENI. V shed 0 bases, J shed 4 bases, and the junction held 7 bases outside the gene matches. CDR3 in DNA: TGTGCCAGCTCACCACCGCAGGGGGCGCTTGGCTATGGCTACACCTTC. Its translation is CASSPPQGALGYGYTF.

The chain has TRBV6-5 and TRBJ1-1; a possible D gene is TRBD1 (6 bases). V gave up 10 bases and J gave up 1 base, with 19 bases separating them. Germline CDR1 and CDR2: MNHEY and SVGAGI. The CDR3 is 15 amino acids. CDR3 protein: CAIQALDRQNTEAFF. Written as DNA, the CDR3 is TGTGCCATCCAGGCTCTAGACAGGCAGAACACTGAAGCTTTCTTT.

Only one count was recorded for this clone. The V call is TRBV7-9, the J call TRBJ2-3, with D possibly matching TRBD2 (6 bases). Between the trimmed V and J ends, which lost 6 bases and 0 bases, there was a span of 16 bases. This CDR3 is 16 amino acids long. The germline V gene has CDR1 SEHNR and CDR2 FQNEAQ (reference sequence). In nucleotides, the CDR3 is TGTGCCAGCAGTTTTAGGGCGGCGGGGAGCACAGATACGCAGTATTTT. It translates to CASSFRAAGSTDTQYF.

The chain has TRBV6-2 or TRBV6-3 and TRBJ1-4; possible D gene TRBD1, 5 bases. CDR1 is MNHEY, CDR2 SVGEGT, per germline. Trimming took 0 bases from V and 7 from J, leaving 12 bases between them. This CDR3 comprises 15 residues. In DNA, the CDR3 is TGTGCCAGCAGTTACTCCCGGGGGTACATTGAAAAACTGTTTTTT. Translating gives CASSYSRGYIEKLFF.

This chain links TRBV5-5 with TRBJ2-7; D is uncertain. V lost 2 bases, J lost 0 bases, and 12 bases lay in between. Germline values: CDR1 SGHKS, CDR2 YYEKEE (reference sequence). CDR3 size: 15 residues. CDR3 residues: CASSFGGVSSYEQYV. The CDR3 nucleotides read TGTGCCAGCAGCTTCGGCGGCGTTAGCTCCTACGAGCAGTACGTC.

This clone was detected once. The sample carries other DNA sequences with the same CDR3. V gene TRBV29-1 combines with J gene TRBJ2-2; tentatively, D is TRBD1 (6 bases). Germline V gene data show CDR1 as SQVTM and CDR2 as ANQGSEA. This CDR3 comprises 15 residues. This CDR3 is CSVSGPGVHTGELFF. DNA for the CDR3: TGCAGTGTCTCGGGCCCAGGGGTGCACACCGGGGAGCTGTTTTTT.

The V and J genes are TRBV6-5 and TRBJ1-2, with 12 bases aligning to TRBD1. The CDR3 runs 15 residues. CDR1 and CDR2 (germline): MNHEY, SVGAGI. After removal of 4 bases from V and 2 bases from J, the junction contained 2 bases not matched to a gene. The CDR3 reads CASSFGTGGNYGYTF. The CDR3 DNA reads TGTGCCAGCAGTTTTGGGACAGGGGGCAACTATGGCTACACCTTC.

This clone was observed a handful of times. The CDR3 here is CASSLSGGAGYGELFF. The CDR3 DNA reads as TGCGCCAGCAGCCTTAGCGGGGGGGCCGGTTACGGGGAGCTGTTTTTT. The J gene is TRBJ2-2, the V gene TRBV4-1; TRBD2 agrees at 11 bases. The CDR3 loop spans 16 amino acids. J lost 7 bases, V lost 4 bases, and 8 bases had no gene match. Germline CDR1 and CDR2: MGHRA and YSYEKL.

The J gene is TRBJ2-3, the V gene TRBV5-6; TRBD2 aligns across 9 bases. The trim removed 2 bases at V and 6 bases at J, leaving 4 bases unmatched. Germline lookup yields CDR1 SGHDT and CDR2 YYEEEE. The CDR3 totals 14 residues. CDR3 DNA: TGTGCCAGCAGCTTTAGCGGGGGTAAGGATACGCAGTATTTT. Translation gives CASSFSGGKDTQYF.

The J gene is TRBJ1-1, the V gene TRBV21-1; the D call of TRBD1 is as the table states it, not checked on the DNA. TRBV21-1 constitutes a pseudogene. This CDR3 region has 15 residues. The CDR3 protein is CASSKVRTANTEAFF. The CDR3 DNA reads TGTGCCAGCAGCAAAGTCCGGACAGCGAACACTGAAGCTTTCTTT.

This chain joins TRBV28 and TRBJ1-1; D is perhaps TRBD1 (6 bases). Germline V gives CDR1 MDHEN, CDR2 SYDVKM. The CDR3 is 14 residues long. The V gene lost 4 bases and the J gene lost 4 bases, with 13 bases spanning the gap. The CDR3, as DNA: TGTGCCAGCAGTTCCCTACAGGGAAGCACTGAAGCTTTCTTT. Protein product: CASSSLQGSTEAFF.

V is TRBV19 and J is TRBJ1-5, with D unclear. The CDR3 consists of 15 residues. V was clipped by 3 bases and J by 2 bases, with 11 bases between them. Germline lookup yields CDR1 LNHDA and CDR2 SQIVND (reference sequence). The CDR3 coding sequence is TGTGCCAGTAGTATCGGTAAAAATGGCAATCAGCCCCAGCATTTT. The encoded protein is CASSIGKNGNQPQHF.

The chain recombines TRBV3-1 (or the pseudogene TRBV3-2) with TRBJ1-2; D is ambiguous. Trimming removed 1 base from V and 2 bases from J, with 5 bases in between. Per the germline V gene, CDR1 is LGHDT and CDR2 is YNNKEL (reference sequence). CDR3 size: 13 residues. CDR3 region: CASSQGQNYGYTF. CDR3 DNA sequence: TGTGCCAGCAGCCAAGGGCAGAACTATGGCTACACCTTC.